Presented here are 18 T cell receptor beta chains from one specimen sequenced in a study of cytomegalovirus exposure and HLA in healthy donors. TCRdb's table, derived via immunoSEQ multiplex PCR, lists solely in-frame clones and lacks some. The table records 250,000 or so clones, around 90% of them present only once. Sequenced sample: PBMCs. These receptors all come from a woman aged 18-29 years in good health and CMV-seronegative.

Written as DNA, the CDR3 is TGTGCCAGCTCCATCGATTCCGTGGCGGGGGGCACAGATACGCAGTATTTT. Protein product: CASSIDSVAGGTDTQYF. The chain links TRBV18 to TRBJ2-3, with TRBD2 matching 7 bases. CDR1 and CDR2 (germline): KGHSH, LQKENI. Germline trimming cut 6 bases from V and 1 base from J; bases unmatched to any gene: 13. The CDR3 has 17 residues. The variable domain in full, with the rest retrieved from reference TRBV18 and TRBJ2-3, is NAGVMQNPRHLVRRRGQEARLRCSPMKGHSHVYWYRQLPEEGLKFMVYLQKENIIDESGMPKERFSAEFPKEGPSILRIQQVVRGDSAAYFCASSIDSVAGGTDTQYFGPGTRLTVL.

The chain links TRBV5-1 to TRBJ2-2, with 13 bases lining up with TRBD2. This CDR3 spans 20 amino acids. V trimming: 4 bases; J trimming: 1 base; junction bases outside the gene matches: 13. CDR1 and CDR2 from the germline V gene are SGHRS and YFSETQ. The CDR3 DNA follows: TGCGCCAGCAGCCCAGGACTAGCGGGGGAAACTCTACTGAACACCGGGGAGCTGTTTTTT. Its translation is CASSPGLAGETLLNTGELFF.

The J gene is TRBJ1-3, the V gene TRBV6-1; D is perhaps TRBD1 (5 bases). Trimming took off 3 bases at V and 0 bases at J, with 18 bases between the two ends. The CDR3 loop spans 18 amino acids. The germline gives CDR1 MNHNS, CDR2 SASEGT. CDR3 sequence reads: CASSELAGGGSSGNTIYF. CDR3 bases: TGTGCCAGCAGTGAGTTGGCAGGCGGGGGATCCTCTGGAAACACCATATATTTT.

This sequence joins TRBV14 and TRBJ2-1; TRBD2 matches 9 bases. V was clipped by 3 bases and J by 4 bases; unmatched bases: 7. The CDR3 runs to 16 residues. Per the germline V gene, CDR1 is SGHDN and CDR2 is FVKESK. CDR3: CASSHSSGAIYNEQFF. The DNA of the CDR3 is TGTGCCAGCAGCCACTCTAGCGGGGCCATTTACAATGAGCAGTTCTTC.

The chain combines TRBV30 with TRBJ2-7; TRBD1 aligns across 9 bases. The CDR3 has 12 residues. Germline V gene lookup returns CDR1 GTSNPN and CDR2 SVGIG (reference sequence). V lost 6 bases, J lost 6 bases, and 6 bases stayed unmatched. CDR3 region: CACTGGGGEQYF. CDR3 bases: TGTGCCTGCACAGGGGGCGGAGGCGAGCAGTACTTC.

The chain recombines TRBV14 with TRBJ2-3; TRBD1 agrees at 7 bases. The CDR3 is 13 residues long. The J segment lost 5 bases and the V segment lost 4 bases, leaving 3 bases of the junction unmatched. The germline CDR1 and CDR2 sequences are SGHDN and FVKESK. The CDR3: CASSRQGQDTQYF. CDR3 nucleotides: TGTGCCAGCAGCCGACAGGGTCAAGATACGCAGTATTTT.

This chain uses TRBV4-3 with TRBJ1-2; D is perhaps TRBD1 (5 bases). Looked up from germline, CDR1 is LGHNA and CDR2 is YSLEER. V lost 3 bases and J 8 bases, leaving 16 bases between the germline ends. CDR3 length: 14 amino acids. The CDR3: CASSQAGHTSGYTF. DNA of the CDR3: TGCGCCAGCAGCCAGGCAGGACACACCTCGGGCTACACCTTC.

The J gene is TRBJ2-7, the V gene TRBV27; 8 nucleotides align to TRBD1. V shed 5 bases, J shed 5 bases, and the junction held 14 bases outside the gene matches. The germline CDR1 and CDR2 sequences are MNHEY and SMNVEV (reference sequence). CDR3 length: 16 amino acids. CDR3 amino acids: CASSPTRGRGFNEQYV. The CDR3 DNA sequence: TGTGCCAGCAGTCCGACCAGGGGGCGCGGTTTCAACGAGCAGTACGTC.

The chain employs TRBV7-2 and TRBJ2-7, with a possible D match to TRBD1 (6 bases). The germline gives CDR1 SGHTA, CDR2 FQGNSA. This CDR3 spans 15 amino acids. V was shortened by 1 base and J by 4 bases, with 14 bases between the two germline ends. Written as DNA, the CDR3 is TGTGCCAGCAGCTTAGTCGGTGGGGGCAGTTACGAGCAGTACTTC. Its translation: CASSLVGGGSYEQYF.

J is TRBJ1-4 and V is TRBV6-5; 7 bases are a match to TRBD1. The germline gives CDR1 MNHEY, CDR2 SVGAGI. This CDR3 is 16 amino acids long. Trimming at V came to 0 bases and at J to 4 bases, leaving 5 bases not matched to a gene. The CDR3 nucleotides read TGTGCCAGCAGTTACTCTGGGACAGTAAATAATGAAAAACTGTTTTTT. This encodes CASSYSGTVNNEKLFF.

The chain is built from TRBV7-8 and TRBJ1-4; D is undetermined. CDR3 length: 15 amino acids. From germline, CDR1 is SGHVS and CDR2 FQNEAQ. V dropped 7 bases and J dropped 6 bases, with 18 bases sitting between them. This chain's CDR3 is CASNDAEGTYEKLFF. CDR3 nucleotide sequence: TGTGCCAGCAACGACGCCGAGGGCACCTATGAAAAACTGTTTTTT.

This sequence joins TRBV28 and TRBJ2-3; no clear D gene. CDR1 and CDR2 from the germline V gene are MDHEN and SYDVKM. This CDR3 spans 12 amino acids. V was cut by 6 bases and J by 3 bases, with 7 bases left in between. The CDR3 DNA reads TGTGCCAGCAGCCGGTGGACAGATACGCAGTATTTT. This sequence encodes CASSRWTDTQYF.

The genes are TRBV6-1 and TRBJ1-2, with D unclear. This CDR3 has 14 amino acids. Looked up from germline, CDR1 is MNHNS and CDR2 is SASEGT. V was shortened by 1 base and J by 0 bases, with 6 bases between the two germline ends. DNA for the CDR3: TGTGCCAGCAGTGAAGACGGTACTAACTATGGCTACACCTTC. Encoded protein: CASSEDGTNYGYTF.

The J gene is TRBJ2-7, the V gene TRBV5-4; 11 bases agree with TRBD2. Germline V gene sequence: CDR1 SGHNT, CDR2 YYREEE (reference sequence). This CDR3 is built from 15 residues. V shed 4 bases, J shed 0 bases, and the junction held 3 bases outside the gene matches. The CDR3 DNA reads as TGTGCCAGCAGCCTAACTAGCGGGAGCTCCTACGAGCAGTACTTC. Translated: CASSLTSGSSYEQYF.

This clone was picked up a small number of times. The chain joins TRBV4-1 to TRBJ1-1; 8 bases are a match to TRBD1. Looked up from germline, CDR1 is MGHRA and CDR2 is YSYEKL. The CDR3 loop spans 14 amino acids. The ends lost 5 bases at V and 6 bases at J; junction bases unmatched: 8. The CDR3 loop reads CASSIGQGGPEAFF. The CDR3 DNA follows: TGCGCCAGCAGCATTGGACAGGGAGGGCCTGAAGCTTTCTTT.

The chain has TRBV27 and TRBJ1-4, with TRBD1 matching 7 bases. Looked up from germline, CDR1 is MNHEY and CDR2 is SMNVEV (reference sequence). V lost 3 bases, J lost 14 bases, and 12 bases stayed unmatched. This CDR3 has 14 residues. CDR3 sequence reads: CASSFLGQAGGLFF. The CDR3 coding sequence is TGTGCCAGCAGTTTCCTCGGACAGGCGGGTGGGCTGTTTTTT.

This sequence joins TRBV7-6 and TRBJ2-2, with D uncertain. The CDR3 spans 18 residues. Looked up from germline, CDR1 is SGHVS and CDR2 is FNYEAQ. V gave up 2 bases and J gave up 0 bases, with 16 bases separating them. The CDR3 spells CASSLFGQRPTNTGELFF. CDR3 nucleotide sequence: TGTGCCAGCAGCTTATTCGGCCAGCGCCCTACGAACACCGGGGAGCTGTTTTTT.

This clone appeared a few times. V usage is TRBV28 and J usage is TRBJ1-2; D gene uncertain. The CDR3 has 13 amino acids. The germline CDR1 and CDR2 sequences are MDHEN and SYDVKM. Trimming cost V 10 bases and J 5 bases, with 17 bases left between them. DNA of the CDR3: TGTGCCACCGAATCCGGGGAGACTTATGGCTACACCTTC. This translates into CATESGETYGYTF.